The 12 T cell receptor beta chains reported below all come from one sample, sequenced in a study of blood T cell repertoires in COVID-19. Profiled with immunoSEQ multiplex PCR; TCRdb holds only in-frame clones, not every one. The table lists 60,000 to 75,000 clones, roughly 84% of them singletons. The source material was peripheral blood. The receptors here all came from a woman between 70 and 85 years old with acute or convalescent COVID-19.

This clone has only one observation. The CDR3 DNA reads as TGTGCCAGCAGCCACCGGGAGAACACCGGGGAGCTGTTTTTT. Residues: CASSHRENTGELFF. J is TRBJ2-2 and V is TRBV3-1 (or the pseudogene TRBV3-2), with a weak D call TRBD2 (5 bases). CDR3 size: 14 residues. V lost 3 bases and J 1 base, leaving 6 bases between the germline ends. CDR1 LGHDT and CDR2 YNNKEL come from the germline V gene (reference sequence).

The V and J genes are TRBV9 and TRBJ1-1, with 7 positions matching TRBD1. With 0 bases clipped from V and 3 bases from J, the junction kept 2 bases outside the gene matches. This CDR3 is built from 14 residues. From germline, CDR1 is SGDLS and CDR2 YYNGEE. This chain's CDR3 is CASSVEGADTEAFF. As DNA, the CDR3 is TGTGCCAGCAGCGTAGAGGGGGCGGACACTGAAGCTTTCTTT.

This chain connects TRBV25-1 to TRBJ2-7; 7 bases fit TRBD1. V was clipped by 5 bases and J by 2 bases; unmatched bases: 9. From germline, CDR1 is MGHDK and CDR2 SYGVNS. The CDR3 covers 15 residues. The CDR3 loop reads CASSNHRGSAYEQYF. The CDR3 region has the DNA TGTGCCAGCAGTAACCACAGGGGCAGCGCCTACGAGCAGTACTTC.

This clone was counted between two and nine times. The chain employs TRBV28 and TRBJ2-7; perhaps TRBD1 as D (6 bases). The CDR3 covers 12 residues. Germline V CDR1 and CDR2: MDHEN, SYDVKM. CDR3 nucleotide sequence: TGTGCGCTATCCAGGGGAACCTACGAGCAGTACTTC. This codes for CALSRGTYEQYF.

This chain uses TRBV2 with TRBJ2-5; a weak D match, TRBD2 (5 bases). The CDR3 length is 14 residues. Trimming left V 4 bases short and J 0 bases short, with 9 bases between. Germline CDR1 reads SNHLY; CDR2 reads FYNNEI. CDR3 loop: CASSVSGYQETQYF. Here the CDR3 DNA reads TGTGCCAGCAGTGTTTCGGGGTACCAAGAGACCCAGTACTTC.

The chain couples TRBV18 to TRBJ1-4; tentatively, D is TRBD1 (6 bases). The CDR3 is 14 residues long. V lost 0 bases, J lost 5 bases, and 7 bases lay in between. Germline lookup yields CDR1 KGHSH and CDR2 LQKENI. CDR3 bases: TGTGCCAGCTCACCACCGACAGGAAATGAAAAACTGTTTTTT. Its translation is CASSPPTGNEKLFF.

This clone was detected a few times. At one end, the junction sequence differs from germline, possibly due to a read error. The chain uses TRBV11-2 and TRBJ1-1, with 10 positions matching TRBD1. The CDR3 is 15 residues long. Germline CDR1 and CDR2: SGHAT and FQNNGV. The CDR3 reads CASRLDRGRGTEAFF. The CDR3 DNA reads TGTGCCAGCAGGTTAGACAGGGGGCGTGGGACTGAAGCTTTCTTT. Variable domain in full (rest from reference TRBV11-2 and TRBJ1-1): EAGVAQSPRYKIIEKRQSVAFWCNPISGHATLYWYQQILGQGPKLLIQFQNNGVVDDSQLPKDRFSAERLKGVDSTLKIQPAKLEDSAVYLCASRLDRGRGTEAFFGQGTRLTVV.

The chain carries TRBV27 and TRBJ1-6, with 7 bases aligning to TRBD1. Germline CDR1 reads MNHEY; CDR2 reads SMNVEV (reference sequence). V dropped 7 bases and J dropped 0; count of bases not matched to a gene: 3. This CDR3 has 15 amino acids. In DNA form, the CDR3 reads TGTGCCAGCACGGGACAGAGCTCCTATAATTCACCCCTCCACTTT. Amino acid sequence: CASTGQSSYNSPLHF.

The chain joins TRBV7-9 to TRBJ1-1, with D perhaps matching TRBD1 (5 bases). The V and J ends lost 4 bases and 6 bases respectively, with 15 bases between them. Germline assignment: CDR1 SEHNR and CDR2 FQNEAQ (reference sequence). This CDR3 is 14 amino acids long. The CDR3 sequence is CASSWGLGEAEAFF. CDR3 sequence (DNA): TGTGCCAGCAGCTGGGGTTTGGGGGAGGCTGAAGCTTTCTTT. The whole variable domain, remainder taken from reference TRBV7-9 and TRBJ1-1, is DTGVSQNPRHKITKRGQNVTFRCDPISEHNRLYWYRQTLGQGPEFLTYFQNEAQLEKSRLLSDRFSAERPKGSFSTLEIQRTEQGDSAMYLCASSWGLGEAEAFFGQGTRLTVV.

This chain connects TRBV29-1 to TRBJ2-3, with TRBD2 matching over 7 bases. V lost 7 bases and J lost 4; bases outside the gene matches: 2. Germline V gene sequence: CDR1 SQVTM, CDR2 ANQGSEA. The CDR3 length is 11 residues. CDR3 loop: CSATSSDTQYF. CDR3 nucleotides: TGCAGCGCGACTAGCTCAGATACGCAGTATTTT.

The rearrangement uses TRBV4-2 and TRBJ2-3, with D maybe TRBD1 (6 bases). Between the trimmed V and J ends, which lost 3 bases and 0 bases, there was a span of 10 bases. Germline CDR1 LGHNA, CDR2 YNFKEQ. This CDR3 is 15 amino acids long. CDR3 nucleotides: TGTGCCAGCAGCCACCGGGACAAAAGCACAGATACGCAGTATTTT. Protein: CASSHRDKSTDTQYF.

Note on this clone: Sequence at one end of the junction differs from germline and may be a read error. The chain joins TRBV7-7 to TRBJ2-5; 11 bases line up with TRBD1. The CDR3 spans 15 residues. Germline V gives CDR1 SSHAT, CDR2 FNYEAQ (reference sequence). The CDR3 DNA reads TGTGCTAGCAGCTTAGGGACAGGGGGACAAGAGACCCAGTACTTC. Its protein product is CASSLGTGGQETQYF.